The 9 T cell receptor beta chains presented below share a single source sample, sequenced in a study of blood T cell repertoires in COVID-19. Generated by immunoSEQ multiplex PCR, the TCRdb table keeps only in-frame clones and is missing some. The table lists roughly 140,000 clones, over 70% of them singletons, with 8.6% in the top ten. The sequencing sample was made of peripheral blood. The receptors derive from a man aged 50-59 years with active or convalescent COVID-19.

V usage is TRBV28 and J usage is TRBJ2-1, with a possible D match to TRBD1 (6 bases). Germline CDR1 and CDR2: MDHEN and SYDVKM. Trimming stripped 7 bases from V and 7 bases from J, with 20 bases between. The CDR3 runs to 15 residues. Here the CDR3 DNA reads TGTGCCAGCACTGTGGGACAACTCTCCTGGAATGAGCAGTTCTTC. It codes for CASTVGQLSWNEQFF.

The chain combines TRBV19 with TRBJ2-5; 11 bases are shared with TRBD1. The V segment lost 4 bases and the J segment 1 base; nucleotides outside the gene matches: 2. The length of the CDR3 is 15 residues. From germline, CDR1 is LNHDA and CDR2 SQIVND (reference sequence). In DNA, the CDR3 is TGTGCCAGTAGTACAGGGACAGGGGGCCAAGAGACCCAGTACTTC. It encodes CASSTGTGGQETQYF.

J is TRBJ2-3 and V is TRBV7-3; 14 bases line up with TRBD2. The ends lost 2 bases at V and 6 bases at J; junction bases unmatched: 10. In germline, CDR1 is SGHTA, CDR2 FQGTGA. This CDR3 spans 18 amino acids. The CDR3 loop reads CASSLGPGLAGEGDTQYF. The CDR3 bases are TGTGCCAGCAGCTTAGGCCCGGGACTAGCGGGAGAAGGGGATACGCAGTATTTT.

This chain connects TRBV28 to TRBJ2-2, with TRBD1 matching over 9 bases. This CDR3 spans 16 amino acids. Germline V gene sequence: CDR1 MDHEN, CDR2 SYDVKM. V shed 2 bases and J 1 base; nucleotides not matched to a gene: 2. CDR3 sequence reads: CASSLAGQGNTGELFF. CDR3 bases: TGTGCCAGCAGTTTAGCGGGACAGGGGAACACCGGGGAGCTGTTTTTT.

J is TRBJ2-3 and V is TRBV7-2, with 7 bases aligning to TRBD2. This CDR3 has 16 amino acids. Germline V lookup: CDR1 SGHTA, CDR2 FQGNSA. V trimming: 5 bases; J trimming: 3 bases; junction bases outside the gene matches: 11. The CDR3 nucleotides are TGTGCCAGCAGCCCCTATCAGGCGGGAGTGACAGATACGCAGTATTTT. Encoded protein: CASSPYQAGVTDTQYF.

This clone was seen a single time. The chain carries TRBV5-3 and TRBJ1-2, with a weak D call TRBD1 (5 bases). Being an ORF, TRBV5-3 has a function that is uncertain. The CDR3 covers 14 residues. V gave up 3 bases and J gave up 2 bases, with 11 bases separating them. The CDR3 sequence is CARSSLTENYGYTF. In DNA, the CDR3 is TGTGCCAGAAGCTCGTTGACAGAAAACTATGGCTACACCTTC.

V gene TRBV11-2 combines with J gene TRBJ2-7, with TRBD1 as a possible D gene (6 bases). V was trimmed by 5 bases and J by 3 bases, leaving 26 bases between them. CDR1 and CDR2 from the germline V gene are SGHAT and FQNNGV. The CDR3 contains 18 residues. The DNA of the CDR3 is TGTGCCAGCAGCCCCAGCCTTGGCCGCAGGGGCTATCGCTACGAGCAGTACTTC. This codes for CASSPSLGRRGYRYEQYF.

The chain joins TRBV6-1 to TRBJ1-1, with 10 bases matching TRBD1. The CDR3 is made up of 16 amino acids. CDR1 MNHNS and CDR2 SASEGT come from the germline V gene. Germline trimming cut 4 bases from V and 1 base from J; bases unmatched to any gene: 6. The CDR3 region is CASSVRQGARNTEAFF. The CDR3 region has the DNA TGTGCCAGCAGTGTACGACAGGGGGCCCGGAACACTGAAGCTTTCTTT.

The rearrangement links TRBV29-1 to TRBJ2-7; TRBD1 matches 7 bases. CDR1 SQVTM and CDR2 ANQGSEA come from the germline V gene. V dropped 1 base and J dropped 2; count of bases not matched to a gene: 8. The CDR3 is made up of 15 amino acids. CDR3 sequence: CSVEGRTGGTYEQYF. The DNA of the CDR3 is TGCAGCGTTGAAGGGAGGACAGGTGGGACCTACGAGCAGTACTTC.